The next 23 T cell receptor beta chains were all read from a single sample in a study of shared clonotypes between healthy human individuals. Clones were sequenced by immunoSEQ multiplex PCR, and TCRdb holds only the in-frame ones, with some missing. The data show approximately 2.1 million clones, 85% to 95% seen once. The sample consisted of naive CD4+ T cells from PBMCs. The subset is: CD45RA+ positively selected. These receptors came from a man between 18 and 29 years old in good health. Some clones in this sample may be carry-over from other donors' samples.

The genes are TRBV27 and TRBJ2-1; TRBD2 agrees at 13 bases. Germline CDR1 is MNHEY and CDR2 is SMNVEV (reference sequence). The V segment lost 5 bases and the J segment 12 bases; nucleotides outside the gene matches: 10. The CDR3 length is 15 residues. CDR3 sequence: CASSAKLAGGMRQFF. CDR3 nucleotide sequence: TGTGCCAGCAGTGCTAAACTAGCGGGAGGGATGCGGCAGTTCTTC.

The chain recombines TRBV4-3 with TRBJ1-5; the match to TRBD1 covers 7 bases. Germline V gene data show CDR1 as LGHNA and CDR2 as YSLEER. The CDR3 length is 15 residues. Unmatched junction bases numbered 9, after V lost 4 bases and J lost 6 bases. Here the CDR3 reads CASSPREGAGQPQHF. The CDR3 nucleotides read TGCGCCAGCAGCCCCAGGGAGGGGGCTGGTCAGCCCCAGCATTTT.

This clone occurred a few times. The rearrangement links TRBV20-1 to TRBJ1-1; D is undetermined. The CDR3 is made up of 10 amino acids. Trimming took 5 bases from V and 11 from J, leaving 12 bases between them. The germline V gene has CDR1 DFQATT and CDR2 SNEGSKA (reference sequence). The CDR3 loop reads CSALSYVAFF. Here the CDR3 DNA reads TGCAGTGCTCTCAGCTATGTGGCTTTCTTT.

The V and J genes are TRBV9 and TRBJ2-5; no firm D call. The germline V gene encodes CDR1 SGDLS and CDR2 YYNGEE. Between the trimmed V and J ends, which lost 3 bases and 3 bases, there was a span of 12 bases. The CDR3 is 14 amino acids. CDR3 DNA sequence: TGTGCCAGCAGCGCCGGAACGCAGGAAGAGACCCAGTACTTC. Its protein product is CASSAGTQEETQYF.

The V gene is TRBV10-3, the J gene TRBJ2-1, with a possible D match to TRBD1 (7 bases). The germline V and J ends were trimmed by 0 bases and 8 bases, with 14 bases remaining between them. CDR1 is ENHRY, CDR2 SYGVKD, per germline. This CDR3 has 15 amino acids. CDR3 amino acids: CAISESGQGGYEQFF. DNA of the CDR3: TGTGCCATCAGTGAGTCGGGGCAGGGGGGTTATGAGCAGTTCTTC.

The chain carries TRBV28 and TRBJ2-5, with D unresolved. Germline CDR1 MDHEN, CDR2 SYDVKM. The CDR3 covers 13 residues. V lost 6 bases, J lost 1 base, and 9 bases lay in between. CDR3 nucleotide sequence: TGTGCCAGCAGCCGCCCACCCCAAGAGACCCAGTACTTC. Translation gives CASSRPPQETQYF.

On this clone: The same CDR3 arises from other DNA sequences in this sample as well. The chain carries TRBV18 and TRBJ2-3; D may match TRBD1 or TRBD2 (5 bases each). In germline, CDR1 is KGHSH, CDR2 LQKENI. This CDR3 has 12 amino acids. Trimming cost V 3 bases and J 5 bases, with 6 bases left between them. The CDR3 DNA reads as TGTGCCAGCTCACCGGGACGAGATACGCAGTATTTT. Its translation: CASSPGRDTQYF.

The chain links TRBV10-3 to TRBJ2-1, with 9 bases lining up with TRBD2. The CDR3 runs to 15 residues. Germline values: CDR1 ENHRY, CDR2 SYGVKD. Trimming took 9 bases from V and 7 from J; bases not matched to a gene: 13. The CDR3 region has the DNA TGTGCCATGGCGGTAGCGGGAGCGGTGAAAAATGAGCAGTTCTTC. Translated, it gives CAMAVAGAVKNEQFF.

The chain has TRBV4-1 and TRBJ1-4; D remains ambiguous. The CDR3 extends over 15 amino acids. Deletions cut 5 bases from V and 8 bases from J, with 18 bases between. The germline V gene encodes CDR1 MGHRA and CDR2 YSYEKL. In nucleotides, the CDR3 is TGCGCCAGCAGCATATCCAGCGGGGTTAGGGAAAAACTGTTTTTT. The encoded protein is CASSISSGVREKLFF.

The rearrangement uses TRBV5-1 and TRBJ2-5; 7 positions match TRBD1. This CDR3 contains 15 residues. V dropped 4 bases and J dropped 5; count of bases not matched to a gene: 11. Germline values: CDR1 SGHRS, CDR2 YFSETQ. The CDR3 sequence is CASSPTPGGWETQYF. Written as DNA, the CDR3 is TGCGCCAGCAGCCCCACACCAGGGGGTTGGGAGACCCAGTACTTC.

On this clone: Other nucleotide sequences in the sample specify the same CDR3. The chain recombines TRBV28 with TRBJ2-3; tentatively, D is TRBD2 (6 bases). CDR3 length equals 12 residues. The V end was cut by 5 bases, the J end by 5 bases, with 8 bases between. Germline V gene sequence: CDR1 MDHEN, CDR2 SYDVKM. This chain's CDR3 is CASSLSGDTQYF. DNA for the CDR3: TGTGCCAGCAGTCTTAGCGGAGATACGCAGTATTTT.

The chain is built from TRBV25-1 and TRBJ2-7, with 7 bases matching TRBD2. This CDR3 comprises 13 residues. The V gene end was trimmed by 4 bases and the J gene end by 2 bases; junction bases not matched to a gene: 2. Germline V gene lookup returns CDR1 MGHDK and CDR2 SYGVNS. CDR3 coding DNA: TGTGCCAGCAGTGCTAGCGGAGCCTACGAGCAGTACTTC. It yields the protein CASSASGAYEQYF.

Note on this clone: Distinct nucleotide sequences in the sample also encode this CDR3. V gene TRBV7-2 combines with J gene TRBJ1-3, with TRBD1 matching over 7 bases. The CDR3 totals 14 residues. With 6 bases clipped from V and 0 bases from J, the junction kept 2 bases outside the gene matches. CDR1 and CDR2 from the germline V gene are SGHTA and FQGNSA. This CDR3 is CASRRDSSGNTIYF. The CDR3 DNA follows: TGTGCCAGCAGAAGGGACAGCTCTGGAAACACCATATATTTT.

This clone was seen once. The chain joins TRBV5-1 to TRBJ2-5; TRBD1 matches at 12 bases. CDR3 length: 15 amino acids. The V gene's germline CDR1 is SGHRS and CDR2 YFSETQ. V lost 7 bases, J lost 5 bases, and 9 bases stayed unmatched. The CDR3 sequence is CASVRDRGRAETQYF. In DNA form, the CDR3 reads TGCGCCAGCGTCCGGGACAGGGGGCGGGCGGAGACCCAGTACTTC.

V gene TRBV28 combines with J gene TRBJ1-2; possibly TRBD1 for D (6 bases). V shed 3 bases and J shed 6 bases, with 17 bases lying between them. The CDR3 contains 15 residues. The V gene's germline CDR1 is MDHEN and CDR2 SYDVKM. CDR3 in DNA: TGTGCCAGCAGTTTGCCCTCTGGGGGCGCCCATGGCTACACCTTC. It codes for CASSLPSGGAHGYTF.

This sequence joins TRBV25-1 and TRBJ2-1; perhaps D is TRBD1 or TRBD2 (5 bases each). In germline, CDR1 is MGHDK, CDR2 SYGVNS. V lost 1 base, J lost 5 bases, and 15 bases lay in between. The CDR3 consists of 16 residues. CDR3 amino acids: CASSESGRPGHNEQFF. Written as DNA, the CDR3 is TGTGCCAGCAGTGAATCCGGCCGGCCGGGGCACAATGAGCAGTTCTTC.

With respect to this clone: This specimen includes other DNA sequences encoding the same CDR3. This rearrangement joins TRBV7-3 to TRBJ2-7; 10 bases align to TRBD1. CDR1 is SGHTA, CDR2 FQGTGA, per germline. This CDR3 has 14 amino acids. With V trimmed by 5 bases and J by 3 bases, 4 bases remained unmatched. The CDR3 protein is CASSPGQGHYEQYF. The DNA for the CDR3 is TGTGCCAGCAGCCCGGGACAGGGGCACTACGAGCAGTACTTC.

The chain couples TRBV5-1 to TRBJ2-7; perhaps TRBD1 as D (5 bases). The CDR3 is made up of 14 amino acids. Germline V gives CDR1 SGHRS, CDR2 YFSETQ. V was cut by 2 bases and J by 6 bases, with 15 bases left in between. CDR3 DNA: TGCGCCAGCAGCTTTGGGCCCCCGCAGGGCGAGCAGTACTTC. Translated, it gives CASSFGPPQGEQYF.

The J gene is TRBJ2-2, the V gene TRBV7-3; D ambiguous. The V gene's germline CDR1 is SGHTA and CDR2 FQGTGA. The CDR3 is 14 amino acids. Trimming pared 3 bases from V and 0 bases from J, leaving 5 bases between. The CDR3 nucleotides read TGTGCCAGCAGCTTTCGACCGAACACCGGGGAGCTGTTTTTT. Protein sequence: CASSFRPNTGELFF.

The rearrangement uses TRBV7-3 and TRBJ2-1; possible D gene TRBD2, 5 bases. Germline V gives CDR1 SGHTA, CDR2 FQGTGA. Trimming cost V 1 base and J 8 bases, with 9 bases left between them. The CDR3 has 13 residues. CDR3 loop: CASSLIPSYEQFF. The CDR3 DNA sequence: TGTGCCAGCAGCTTAATTCCTAGCTATGAGCAGTTCTTC.

The chain joins TRBV28 to TRBJ2-5; D possibly corresponds to TRBD1 (6 bases). CDR1 is MDHEN, CDR2 SYDVKM, per germline. This CDR3 has 13 amino acids. Trimming took 6 bases from V and 7 from J, leaving 15 bases between them. The CDR3 spells CASSPEGGWTQYF. The CDR3 DNA reads TGTGCCAGCAGCCCCGAAGGGGGATGGACCCAGTACTTC.

The genes are TRBV4-1 and TRBJ1-3; D perhaps matches TRBD1 (6 bases). The germline CDR1 and CDR2 sequences are MGHRA and YSYEKL. CDR3 length equals 16 residues. V lost 3 bases, J lost 2 bases, and 14 bases lay in between. The CDR3 reads CASSQVTGSAGNTIYF. In nucleotides, the CDR3 is TGCGCCAGCAGCCAGGTTACAGGGTCAGCTGGAAACACCATATATTTT.

The chain combines TRBV10-2 with TRBJ2-1, with D unresolved. The CDR3 totals 12 residues. The V gene lost 10 bases and the J gene lost 8 bases, with 15 bases spanning the gap. Germline values: CDR1 WSHSY, CDR2 SAAADI. The chain's CDR3 is CATSRRSDEQFF. The CDR3 bases are TGCGCCACCTCGAGACGGAGCGATGAGCAGTTCTTC.